This TCR beta chain was retrieved from a study of blood T cells in healthy people across ages. Alongside a J-beta primer mix, a sample-barcoded 5' primer served in a second PCR lasting roughly 7 to 12 cycles. TCRdb ran MiXCR on the 5' RACE reads and lists one entry per CDR3 protein. In the table there are 850,000 to 1,300,000 distinct CDR3 sequences, more than 40% of which are singletons. Deletions cut 6 bases from V and 3 bases from J, with 11 bases between. This CDR3 comprises 14 residues. Per germline, CDR1 MNHNY and CDR2 SVGAGI (reference sequence). Findings of the study overall: Researchers deemed the diversity estimates from one million T cells underestimates. Getting older went along with TCR beta diversity per million T cells dropping roughly linearly.

Worth noting for this clonotype: The antigen remains undetermined.

The source of this sequence is an older woman in good health. The rearrangement links TRBV6-6 to TRBJ2-2; perhaps TRBD1 as D (6 bases). The sequenced material came from blood. The CDR3, as DNA: TGTGCCAGCAGGGCCCGGACAGACACCGGGGAGCTGTTTTTT. Its translation: CASRARTDTGELFF.